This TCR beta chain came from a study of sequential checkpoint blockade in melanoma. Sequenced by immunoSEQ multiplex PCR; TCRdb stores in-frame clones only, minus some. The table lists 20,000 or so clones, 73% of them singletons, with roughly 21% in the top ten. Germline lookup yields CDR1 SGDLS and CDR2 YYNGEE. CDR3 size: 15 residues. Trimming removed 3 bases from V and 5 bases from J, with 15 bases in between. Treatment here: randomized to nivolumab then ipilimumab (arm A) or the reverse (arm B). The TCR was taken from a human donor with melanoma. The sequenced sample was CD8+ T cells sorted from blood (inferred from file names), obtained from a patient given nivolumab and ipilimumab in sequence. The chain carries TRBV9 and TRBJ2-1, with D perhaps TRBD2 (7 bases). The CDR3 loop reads CASSERGGENNEQFF. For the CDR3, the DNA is TGTGCCAGCAGCGAGAGGGGGGGCGAGAACAATGAGCAGTTCTTC.